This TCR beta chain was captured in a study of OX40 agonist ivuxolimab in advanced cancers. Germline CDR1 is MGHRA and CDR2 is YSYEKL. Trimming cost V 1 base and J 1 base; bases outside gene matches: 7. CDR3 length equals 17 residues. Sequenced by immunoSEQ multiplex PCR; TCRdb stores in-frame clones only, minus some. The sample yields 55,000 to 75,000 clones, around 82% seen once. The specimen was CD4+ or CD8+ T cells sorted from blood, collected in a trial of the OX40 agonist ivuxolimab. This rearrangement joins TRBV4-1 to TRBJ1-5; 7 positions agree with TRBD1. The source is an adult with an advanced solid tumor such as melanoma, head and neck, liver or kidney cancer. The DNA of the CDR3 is TGCGCCAGCAGCCAAGCTGGTCGACAGGGAAGCAATCAGCCCCAGCATTTT. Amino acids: CASSQAGRQGSNQPQHF.